The 6 T cell receptor beta chains presented below share a single source sample, sequenced in a study of shared clonotypes between healthy human individuals. Only in-frame clones appear in the TCRdb table, and some are missing; sequencing was by immunoSEQ multiplex PCR. Among approximately 2,300,000 clones listed, roughly 92% were seen once. The sequenced sample was naive CD4+ T cells from PBMCs. The sample's subset: CD45RA+ positively selected. The receptors were gathered from a man aged 18 to 30 in good health. Some clones in this sample may be carry-over from other donors' samples.

The rearrangement uses TRBV5-1 and TRBJ2-7; perhaps TRBD2 as D (6 bases). The germline gives CDR1 SGHRS, CDR2 YFSETQ. V gave up 3 bases and J gave up 5 bases, with 18 bases separating them. This CDR3 contains 15 residues. The CDR3 DNA sequence: TGCGCCAGCAGCTCGGAGACTAGACTTTTACACGAGCAGTACTTC. Its translation: CASSSETRLLHEQYF.

V is TRBV10-3 and J is TRBJ1-1, with a possible D match to TRBD1 (5 bases). Germline V gives CDR1 ENHRY, CDR2 SYGVKD. CDR3 length: 13 amino acids. Trimming shortened V by 7 bases and J by 0 bases, and 9 bases separated the two germline ends. The CDR3 spells CAITQTVNTEAFF. Written as DNA, the CDR3 is TGTGCCATCACCCAGACAGTGAACACTGAAGCTTTCTTT.

This chain joins TRBV5-1 and TRBJ2-3, with D hard to call. CDR3 length equals 14 residues. Between the trimmed V and J ends, which lost 1 base and 0 bases, there was a span of 6 bases. Germline lookup yields CDR1 SGHRS and CDR2 YFSETQ. The DNA for the CDR3 is TGCGCCAGCAGCTTGATCACTAGCACAGATACGCAGTATTTT. Encoded protein: CASSLITSTDTQYF.

CDR3 region: CASSIISGGNTEAFF. In DNA, the CDR3 is TGCGCCAGCAGCATCATCTCAGGGGGGAACACTGAAGCTTTCTTT. V is TRBV5-1 and J is TRBJ1-1, with TRBD1 matching over 7 bases. The junction had 7 bases not matched to a gene; V was cut back by 4 bases and J by 1 base. The germline gives CDR1 SGHRS, CDR2 YFSETQ. The CDR3 sequence is 15 residues long.

The chain carries TRBV6-1 and TRBJ1-5; a weak D match, TRBD1 (6 bases). Germline CDR1 and CDR2: MNHNS and SASEGT. Trimming pared 5 bases from V and 4 bases from J, leaving 15 bases between. CDR3 length: 15 residues. The CDR3 reads CASSRQDSSNQPQHF. CDR3 coding DNA: TGTGCCAGCAGTCGCCAGGACAGCTCGAATCAGCCCCAGCATTTT.

This chain connects TRBV6-1 to TRBJ1-2; D is possibly TRBD1 (6 bases). The CDR3 totals 17 residues. Per the germline V gene, CDR1 is MNHNS and CDR2 is SASEGT. The V end was cut by 3 bases, the J end by 3 bases, with 20 bases between. Here the CDR3 DNA reads TGTGCCAGCAGTGATCCTGGGGGGGCCCAGGAATACTATGGCTACACCTTC. It encodes CASSDPGGAQEYYGYTF.